This TCR beta chain appears in the sequencing data of a study of blood T cells in healthy people across ages. Study-wide points: Not knowing donor CMV status may have confounded expanded clonotype changes.

Sample-barcoded 5' priming and a J-beta primer mix drove a second PCR of about 7 to 12 cycles. Every cDNA molecule carried a tag from a template-switch adaptor bearing 12 random nucleotides. MiXCR, run by TCRdb on the 5' RACE reads, gives a single entry per CDR3 protein. This table holds some 1.4 million distinct CDR3 sequences, approximately 42% found once. In germline, CDR1 is DFQATT, CDR2 SNEGSKA (reference sequence). V was pared by 3 bases and J by 4 bases, with 0 bases of the junction left unmatched. The CDR3 has 13 residues. There are many counts of this clonotype. Its cognate antigen is unknown. Healthy Russian Caucasian donors spanned ages roughly 6 to 100 years. Total RNA extracted from each sample amounted to at least 6 micrograms.

This TCR came from a woman in her late teens or twenties in good health. The genes are TRBV20-1 and TRBJ1-5; TRBD1 matches 10 bases. The sequencing input was blood. The CDR3 DNA follows: TGCAGTGCTAGGGGACAGGGGAATCAGCCCCAGCATTTT. Translating gives CSARGQGNQPQHF.